Below are 17 T cell receptor beta chains sequenced from a single sample in a study of blood T cell repertoires in COVID-19. Clones were sequenced by immunoSEQ multiplex PCR, and TCRdb holds only the in-frame ones, with some missing. The sample has around 94,000 clones; about 85% are singletons. Input material: peripheral blood. The receptors originated from a man aged 50-59 years with acute or convalescent COVID-19.

V is TRBV6-5 and J is TRBJ2-7, with 7 bases fitting TRBD2. The V gene's germline CDR1 is MNHEY and CDR2 SVGAGI. The CDR3 runs to 11 residues. The ends lost 8 bases at V and 8 bases at J; junction bases unmatched: 6. CDR3 sequence (DNA): TGTGCCAGCGAATGGGGGGGTCAGCAGTACTTC. It translates to CASEWGGQQYF.

The rearrangement uses TRBV7-2 and TRBJ1-2; 8 bases are a match to TRBD1. Trimming at V came to 5 bases and at J to 3 bases, leaving 8 bases not matched to a gene. The CDR3 covers 15 residues. Germline CDR1 reads SGHTA; CDR2 reads FQGNSA. Here the CDR3 DNA reads TGTGCCAGCAGCCCAAGGACAGGGACCGACTATGGCTACACCTTC. Its protein product is CASSPRTGTDYGYTF.

The chain uses TRBV7-6 and TRBJ2-2; a possible D gene is TRBD1 (7 bases). This CDR3 spans 17 amino acids. V was clipped by 2 bases and J by 0 bases, with 13 bases between them. Germline V gives CDR1 SGHVS, CDR2 FNYEAQ. The CDR3 is CASSLQDRTTNTGELFF. CDR3 nucleotide sequence: TGTGCCAGCAGCTTACAGGACAGGACTACGAACACCGGGGAGCTGTTTTTT.

The DNA for the CDR3 is TGTGCCAGCAGCAAAGCGGGCTACCCGGGAAACGAGCAGTACTTC. Amino acid sequence: CASSKAGYPGNEQYF. The chain recombines TRBV6-5 with TRBJ2-7, with D possibly TRBD2 on 6 matching bases. Trimming pared 6 bases from V and 5 bases from J, leaving 20 bases between. The CDR3 spans 15 residues. The germline gives CDR1 MNHEY, CDR2 SVGAGI.

The table lists this clone with a few counts. The rearrangement uses TRBV12-3 or TRBV12-4 and TRBJ1-2; TRBD1 matches at 11 bases. This CDR3 is built from 13 residues. V lost 5 bases to trimming and J lost 7 bases; unmatched junction nucleotides: 3. The CDR3 region has the DNA TGTGCCAGCAGTGGACAGGGGGCGGCTGGCTACACCTTC. Residues: CASSGQGAAGYTF.

This rearrangement joins TRBV3-1 (or the pseudogene TRBV3-2) to TRBJ2-7, with 10 bases aligning to TRBD1. CDR3 size: 15 residues. From germline, CDR1 is LGHDT and CDR2 YNNKEL (reference sequence). The V segment lost 0 bases and the J segment 2 bases; nucleotides outside the gene matches: 1. The CDR3 region is CASSQDGQGAYEQYF. The CDR3 DNA reads as TGTGCCAGCAGCCAAGATGGACAGGGGGCCTACGAGCAGTACTTC.

This chain links TRBV15 with TRBJ2-5; 9 positions match TRBD1. The CDR3 is 13 residues long. The V segment lost 11 bases and the J segment 5 bases; nucleotides outside the gene matches: 9. Germline CDR1 LNHNV, CDR2 YYDKDF (reference sequence). CDR3 sequence (DNA): TGTGCCGCCGGGACAGGGAATGTGGAGACCCAGTACTTC. Residues: CAAGTGNVETQYF.

This sequence joins TRBV12-1 and TRBJ2-7; TRBD1, as called in the table, went unchecked against the DNA. TRBV12-1 is a pseudogene segment. The CDR3 is 13 amino acids. The CDR3 here is CASSYRGSYEQYF. The CDR3 bases are TGTGCCAGCAGCTACAGGGGCTCCTACGAGCAGTACTTC.

The chain couples TRBV19 to TRBJ2-7; 11 positions match TRBD1. Germline V gene data show CDR1 as LNHDA and CDR2 as SQIVND (reference sequence). The CDR3 sequence is 13 residues long. The V and J ends lost 4 bases and 5 bases, in that order; junction bases with no gene match: 1. The CDR3 spells CASSKDRGHEQYF. CDR3 in DNA: TGTGCCAGTAGTAAGGACAGGGGGCACGAGCAGTACTTC.

The V call is TRBV4-3, the J call TRBJ1-1, with 7 nucleotides matching TRBD1. Germline loops: CDR1 LGHNA, CDR2 YSLEER. V lost 4 bases to trimming and J lost 3 bases; unmatched junction nucleotides: 8. The CDR3 length is 15 residues. CDR3 residues: CASSPGTAAYTEAFF. CDR3 DNA sequence: TGCGCCAGCAGCCCCGGGACAGCAGCCTACACTGAAGCTTTCTTT.

There are a few counts of this clone. The rearrangement uses TRBV12-3 or TRBV12-4 and TRBJ1-1; D unclear. The CDR3 is 13 residues long. Trimming cost V 5 bases and J 9 bases, with 16 bases left between them. The DNA of the CDR3 is TGTGCCAGCAGTCCCCTCGGGGTTGGTCAAGCTTTCTTT. This sequence encodes CASSPLGVGQAFF.

This clone was detected only once. J is TRBJ1-1 and V is TRBV19; 11 nucleotides match TRBD1. The germline V gene encodes CDR1 LNHDA and CDR2 SQIVND (reference sequence). After removal of 2 bases from V and 5 bases from J, the junction contained 7 bases not matched to a gene. This CDR3 has 16 residues. The CDR3 loop is CASSIPPGTGGTEAFF. For the CDR3, the DNA is TGTGCCAGTAGTATACCCCCCGGGACAGGGGGGACTGAAGCTTTCTTT.

The chain combines TRBV6-5 with TRBJ1-5; TRBD1 matches at 8 bases. V lost 3 bases and J lost 5; bases outside the gene matches: 6. The CDR3 spans 15 residues. Germline-derived CDR1 and CDR2 are MNHEY and SVGAGI. The CDR3 DNA reads TGTGCCAGCAGTTATTCAGGGGGCGGGGATCAGCCCCAGCATTTT. Amino acids: CASSYSGGGDQPQHF.

The V gene is TRBV4-1, the J gene TRBJ1-4, with 9 bases lining up with TRBD1. Germline loops: CDR1 MGHRA, CDR2 YSYEKL. The CDR3 length is 16 residues. The ends lost 3 bases at V and 8 bases at J; junction bases unmatched: 10. The CDR3 reads CASSHTPGQGAEKLFF. The CDR3 nucleotides read TGCGCCAGCAGCCACACACCGGGACAGGGTGCGGAAAAACTGTTTTTT.

CDR3: CASSYGPRTSIVDTQYF. CDR3 nucleotide sequence: TGTGCCAGCAGCTACGGACCGAGGACTTCCATTGTAGATACGCAGTATTTT. V usage is TRBV2 and J usage is TRBJ2-3, with D perhaps matching TRBD2 (5 bases). From germline, CDR1 is SNHLY and CDR2 FYNNEI. Trimming removed 6 bases from V and 5 bases from J, with 24 bases in between. There are 17 residues in the CDR3.

This chain uses TRBV5-1 with TRBJ2-2; 9 bases map to TRBD1. Per the germline V gene, CDR1 is SGHRS and CDR2 is YFSETQ. The CDR3 length is 16 residues. V lost 0 bases to trimming and J lost 6 bases; unmatched junction nucleotides: 6. The CDR3 region has the DNA TGCGCCAGCAGCTTGGGGGACAGGGAGGATTCCGGGGAGCTGTTTTTT. Translating it yields CASSLGDREDSGELFF.

The genes are TRBV28 and TRBJ2-4; maybe TRBD1 (5 bases). Germline CDR1 and CDR2: MDHEN and SYDVKM. The CDR3 totals 15 residues. V shed 6 bases and J shed 5 bases, with 17 bases lying between them. The CDR3 here is CASSPGSGNENIQYF. DNA of the CDR3: TGTGCCAGCAGCCCCGGGTCAGGGAACGAAAACATTCAGTACTTC.